The 14 T cell receptor beta chains in this list originate from one sample, sequenced in a study of patients and donors after allogeneic stem cell transplantation. Using its own MiXCR run on the RT-PCR reads, TCRdb lists one record per CDR3 protein. This table has approximately 250,000 distinct CDR3 sequences, roughly 15% appearing once. Source material: blood, either unsorted or a sorted T cell fraction (not recorded which). These receptors all come from a human donor who was either an allogeneic HSCT recipient or a stem cell or donor lymphocyte infusion donor (not recorded which). It is not recorded whose cells these are; they may come from a transplant donor.

This clonotype turned up a few times. The CDR3 region is CASSFGGRGQPQHF. In nucleotides, the CDR3 is TGTGCCAGCAGCTTTGGGGGGCGGGGTCAGCCCCAGCATTTT. V usage is TRBV5-4 and J usage is TRBJ1-5, with D maybe TRBD1 (6 bases). V was clipped by 2 bases and J by 6 bases, with 12 bases between them. The CDR3 consists of 14 residues. Germline V CDR1 and CDR2: SGHNT, YYREEE (reference sequence).

The sample holds many counts of this clonotype. This rearrangement joins TRBV9 to TRBJ2-5, with TRBD2 as a possible D gene (6 bases). V lost 5 bases and J 5 bases, leaving 16 bases between the germline ends. Germline assignment: CDR1 SGDLS and CDR2 YYNGEE. This CDR3 is built from 14 residues. CDR3 in DNA: TGTGCCAGCAGACCGTTAGGAGGGTCCGAGACCCAGTACTTC. Its protein product is CASRPLGGSETQYF.

The CDR3 protein is CASSAGTERGNTIYF. The CDR3 DNA reads TGTGCCAGCAGTGCCGGGACAGAAAGGGGAAACACCATATATTTT. The rearrangement joins TRBV12-3 or TRBV12-4 to TRBJ1-3; TRBD1 matches at 7 bases. The CDR3 length is 15 residues. V lost 5 bases and J lost 4; bases outside the gene matches: 8.

J is TRBJ2-5 and V is TRBV6-2 or TRBV6-3, with D possibly matching TRBD2 (6 bases). V lost 6 bases, J lost 0 bases, and 11 bases lay in between. Germline CDR1 reads MNHEY; CDR2 reads SVGEGT. The length of the CDR3 is 14 residues. CDR3 sequence (DNA): TGTGCCAGCAGCTCCGGGAGAGACCAAGAGACCCAGTACTTC. It is translated as CASSSGRDQETQYF.

J is TRBJ2-3 and V is TRBV5-5, with D uncertain. V lost 4 bases to trimming and J lost 2 bases, with 5 bases between them. Germline lookup yields CDR1 SGHKS and CDR2 YYEKEE (reference sequence). The CDR3 is 12 residues long. The CDR3 region has the DNA TGTGCCAGCAGCCGGTACACAGATACGCAGTATTTT. Protein: CASSRYTDTQYF. Filled out from reference TRBV5-5 and TRBJ2-3, the complete variable domain reads DAGVTQSPTHLIKTRGQQVTLRCSPISGHKSVSWYQQVLGQGPQFIFQYYEKEERGRGNFPDRFSARQFPNYSSELNVNALLLGDSALYLCASSRYTDTQYFGPGTRLTVL.

This clonotype was observed a few times. V gene TRBV15 combines with J gene TRBJ2-3, with D unclear. Germline CDR1 is LNHNV and CDR2 is YYDKDF (reference sequence). The CDR3 is 15 residues long. The V gene lost 5 bases and the J gene lost 3 bases, with 15 bases spanning the gap. In DNA form, the CDR3 reads TGTGCCACCAGCCCAGGCGTACATAAGACAGATACGCAGTATTTT. Encoded protein: CATSPGVHKTDTQYF.

The V and J genes are TRBV24-1 and TRBJ2-5, with no clear D. This CDR3 is 12 amino acids long. With 3 bases removed from V and 9 bases from J, the gap between germline ends came to 10 bases. Germline lookup yields CDR1 KGHDR and CDR2 SFDVKD. CDR3 DNA sequence: TGTGCCACCAGTGATGGTCGGGCGGCCCAGTACTTC. Its translation is CATSDGRAAQYF.

The chain links TRBV19 to TRBJ2-1; 10 bases map to TRBD2. Germline loops: CDR1 LNHDA, CDR2 SQIVND (reference sequence). Trimming at V came to 4 bases and at J to 3 bases, leaving 6 bases not matched to a gene. The CDR3 has 16 residues. The CDR3 here is CASSRASGRDYNEQFF. The CDR3 DNA reads as TGTGCCAGTAGTAGGGCTAGCGGGAGAGACTACAATGAGCAGTTCTTC.

This clonotype was observed at least ten times. The chain has TRBV5-1 and TRBJ1-4; possibly TRBD1 for D (5 bases). V was shortened by 0 bases and J by 4 bases, with 10 bases between the two germline ends. CDR1 and CDR2 (germline): SGHRS, YFSETQ. The CDR3 runs 15 residues. The CDR3 reads CASSLVAGYNEKLFF. The CDR3 nucleotides read TGCGCCAGCAGCTTGGTGGCAGGGTATAATGAAAAACTGTTTTTT.

The table lists this clonotype with a few counts. This chain joins TRBV11-2 and TRBJ2-7; D unclear. The CDR3 has 14 amino acids. The germline V and J ends were trimmed by 4 bases and 3 bases, with 13 bases remaining between them. The germline V gene has CDR1 SGHAT and CDR2 FQNNGV. The CDR3 reads CASSSQRGSYEQYF. The DNA of the CDR3 is TGTGCCAGCAGCTCCCAAAGAGGAAGCTACGAGCAGTACTTC.

This clonotype was seen a few times. The CDR3 is CASSLLGREQYF. The DNA of the CDR3 is TGTGCCAGCAGTTTATTGGGGAGAGAGCAGTACTTC. The J gene is TRBJ2-7, the V gene TRBV28; D possibly corresponds to TRBD2 (5 bases). Trimming took 1 base from V and 7 from J, leaving 8 bases between them. This CDR3 is built from 12 residues. CDR1 is MDHEN and CDR2 is SYDVKM in the germline V gene.

This clonotype was detected many times. This chain links TRBV9 with TRBJ2-7; TRBD2 is a possible D gene (5 bases). The CDR3 covers 15 residues. V lost 3 bases to trimming and J lost 5 bases, with 18 bases between them. Germline loops: CDR1 SGDLS, CDR2 YYNGEE. As DNA, the CDR3 is TGTGCCAGCAGCGGAAGCTTATCTCACGGGGACGAGCAGTACTTC. Amino acid sequence: CASSGSLSHGDEQYF.

This clonotype was counted only a few times. J is TRBJ2-7 and V is TRBV20-1, with 7 bases matching TRBD2. Trimming removed 1 base from V and 3 bases from J; junction bases left unmatched: 9. The CDR3 covers 15 residues. Germline CDR1 and CDR2: DFQATT and SNEGSKA (reference sequence). CDR3 sequence reads: CSARGAPGLHYEQYF. The CDR3 DNA is TGCAGTGCTAGAGGAGCACCGGGACTACACTACGAGCAGTACTTC.

There are a few counts of this clonotype. V gene TRBV6-1 combines with J gene TRBJ2-7; a weak D match, TRBD1 (5 bases). Trimming left V 5 bases short and J 7 bases short, with 15 bases between. This CDR3 comprises 13 residues. The V gene's germline CDR1 is MNHNS and CDR2 SASEGT. CDR3 amino acids: CASSTQWGWEQYF. The CDR3 DNA reads as TGTGCCAGCAGTACCCAGTGGGGCTGGGAGCAGTACTTC.